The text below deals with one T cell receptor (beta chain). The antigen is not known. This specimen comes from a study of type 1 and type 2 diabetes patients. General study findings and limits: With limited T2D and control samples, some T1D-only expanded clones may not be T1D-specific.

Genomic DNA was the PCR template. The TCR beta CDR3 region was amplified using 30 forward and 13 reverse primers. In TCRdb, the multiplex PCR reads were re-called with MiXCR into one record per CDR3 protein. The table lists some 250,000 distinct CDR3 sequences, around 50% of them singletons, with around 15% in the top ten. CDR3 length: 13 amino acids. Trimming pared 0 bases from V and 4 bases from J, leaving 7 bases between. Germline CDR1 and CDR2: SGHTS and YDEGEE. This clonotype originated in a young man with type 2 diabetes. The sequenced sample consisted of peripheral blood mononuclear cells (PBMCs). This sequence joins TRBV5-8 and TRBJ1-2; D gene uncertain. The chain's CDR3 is CASSLVVIYGYTF. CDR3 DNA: TGTGCCAGCAGCTTGGTGGTTATCTATGGCTACACCTTC.